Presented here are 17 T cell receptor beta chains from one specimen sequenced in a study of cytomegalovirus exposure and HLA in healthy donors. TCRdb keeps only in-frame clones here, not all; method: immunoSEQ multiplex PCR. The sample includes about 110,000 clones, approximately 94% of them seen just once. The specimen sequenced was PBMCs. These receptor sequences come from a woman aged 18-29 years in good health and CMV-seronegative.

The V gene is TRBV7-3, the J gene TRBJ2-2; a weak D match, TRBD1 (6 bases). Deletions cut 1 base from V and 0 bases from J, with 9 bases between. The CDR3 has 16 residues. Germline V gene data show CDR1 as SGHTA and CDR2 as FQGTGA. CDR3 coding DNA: TGTGCCAGCAGCTTAATAGGGACACCGAACACCGGGGAGCTGTTTTTT. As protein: CASSLIGTPNTGELFF.

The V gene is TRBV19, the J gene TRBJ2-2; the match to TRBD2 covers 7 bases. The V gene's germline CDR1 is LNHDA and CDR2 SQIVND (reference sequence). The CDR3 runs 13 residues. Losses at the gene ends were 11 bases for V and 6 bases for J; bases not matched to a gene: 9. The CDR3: CASNGRGAGELFF. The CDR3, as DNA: TGTGCCTCAAATGGTCGGGGGGCCGGGGAGCTGTTTTTT.

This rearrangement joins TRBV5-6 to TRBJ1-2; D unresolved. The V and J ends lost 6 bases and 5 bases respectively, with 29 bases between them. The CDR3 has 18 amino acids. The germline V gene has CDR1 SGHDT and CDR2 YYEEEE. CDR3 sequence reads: CASNQRHGDPRSSYGYTF. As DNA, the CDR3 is TGTGCCAGCAACCAAAGGCACGGGGATCCCAGGTCAAGTTATGGCTACACCTTC.

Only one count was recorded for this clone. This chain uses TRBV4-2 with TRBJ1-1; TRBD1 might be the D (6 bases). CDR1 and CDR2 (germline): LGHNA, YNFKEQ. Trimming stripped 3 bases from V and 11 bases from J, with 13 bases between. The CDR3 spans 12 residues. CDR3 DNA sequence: TGTGCCAGCAGCCAGGGGGGGCCGGGTGCTTTCTTT. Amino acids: CASSQGGPGAFF.

CDR3 in amino acids: CASSSTGGGTEAFF. CDR3 coding DNA: TGTGCCAGTAGTTCAACAGGGGGCGGCACTGAAGCTTTCTTT. The chain combines TRBV19 with TRBJ1-1, with 9 positions matching TRBD1. CDR3 length equals 14 residues. Trimming removed 5 bases from V and 4 bases from J; junction bases left unmatched: 5. Germline lookup yields CDR1 LNHDA and CDR2 SQIVND (reference sequence).

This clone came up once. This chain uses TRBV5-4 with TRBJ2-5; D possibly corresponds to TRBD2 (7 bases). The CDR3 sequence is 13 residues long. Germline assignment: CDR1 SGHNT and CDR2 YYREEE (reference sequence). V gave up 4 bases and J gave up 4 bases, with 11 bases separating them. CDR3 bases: TGTGCCAGCAGCGGGGGGGCGGCAGAGACCCAGTACTTC. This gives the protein CASSGGAAETQYF.

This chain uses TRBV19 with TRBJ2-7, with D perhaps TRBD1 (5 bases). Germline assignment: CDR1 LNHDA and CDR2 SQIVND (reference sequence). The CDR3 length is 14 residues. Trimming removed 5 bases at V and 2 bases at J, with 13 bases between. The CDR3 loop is CASSSLGQTYEQYF. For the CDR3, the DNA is TGTGCCAGTAGTTCCTTAGGACAAACCTACGAGCAGTACTTC.

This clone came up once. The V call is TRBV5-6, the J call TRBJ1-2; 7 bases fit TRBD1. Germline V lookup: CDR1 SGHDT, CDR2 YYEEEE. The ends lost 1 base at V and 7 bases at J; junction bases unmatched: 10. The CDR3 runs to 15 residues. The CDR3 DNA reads TGTGCCAGCAGCTTGAGGGGGCCCCTCGGCGCTGGCTACACCTTC. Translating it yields CASSLRGPLGAGYTF.

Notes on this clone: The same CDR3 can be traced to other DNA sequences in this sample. This CDR3 reads CASSLAATYEQYF. The CDR3, as DNA: TGTGCCAGCAGCTTAGCCGCGACCTACGAGCAGTACTTC. The chain recombines TRBV7-2 with TRBJ2-7, with D unresolved. V lost 0 bases and J lost 2, with 5 bases in between. Per the germline V gene, CDR1 is SGHTA and CDR2 is FQGNSA. This CDR3 has 13 amino acids.

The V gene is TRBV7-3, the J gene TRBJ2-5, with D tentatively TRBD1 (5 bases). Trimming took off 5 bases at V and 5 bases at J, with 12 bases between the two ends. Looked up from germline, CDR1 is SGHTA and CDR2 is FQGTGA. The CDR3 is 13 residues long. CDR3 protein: CASSQGSAETQYF. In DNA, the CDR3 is TGTGCCAGCAGCCAGGGCAGTGCGGAGACCCAGTACTTC.

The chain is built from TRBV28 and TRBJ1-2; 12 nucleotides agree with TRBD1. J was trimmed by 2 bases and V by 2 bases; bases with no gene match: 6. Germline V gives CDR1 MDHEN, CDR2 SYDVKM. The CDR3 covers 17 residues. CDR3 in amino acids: CASSLAGQGALNYGYTF. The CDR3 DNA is TGTGCCAGCAGTTTAGCGGGACAGGGGGCGCTAAACTATGGCTACACCTTC.

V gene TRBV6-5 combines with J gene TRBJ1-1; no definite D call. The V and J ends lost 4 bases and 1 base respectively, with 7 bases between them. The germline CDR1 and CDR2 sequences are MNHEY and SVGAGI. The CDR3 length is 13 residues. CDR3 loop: CASSSTGNTEAFF. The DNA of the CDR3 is TGTGCCAGCAGTTCGACGGGGAACACTGAAGCTTTCTTT.

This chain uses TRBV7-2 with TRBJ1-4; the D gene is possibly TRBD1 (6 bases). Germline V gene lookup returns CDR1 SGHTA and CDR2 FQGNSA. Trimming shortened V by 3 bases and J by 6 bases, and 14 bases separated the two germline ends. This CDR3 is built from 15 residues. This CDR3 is CASSFAPGTHEKLFF. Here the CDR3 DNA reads TGTGCCAGCAGCTTTGCCCCGGGGACACATGAAAAACTGTTTTTT.

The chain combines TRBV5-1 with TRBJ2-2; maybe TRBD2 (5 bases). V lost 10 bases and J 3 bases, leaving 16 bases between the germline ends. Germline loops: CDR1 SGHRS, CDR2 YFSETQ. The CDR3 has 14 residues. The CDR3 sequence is CACRGASYTGELFF. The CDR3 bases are TGCGCCTGTCGGGGTGCGTCCTACACCGGGGAGCTGTTTTTT.

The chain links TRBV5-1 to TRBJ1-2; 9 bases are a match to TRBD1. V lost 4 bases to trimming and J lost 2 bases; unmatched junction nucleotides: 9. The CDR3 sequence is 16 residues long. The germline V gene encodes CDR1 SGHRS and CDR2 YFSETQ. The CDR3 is CASSQPGTGSNYGYTF. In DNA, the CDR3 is TGCGCCAGCAGCCAACCCGGGACAGGGTCGAACTATGGCTACACCTTC. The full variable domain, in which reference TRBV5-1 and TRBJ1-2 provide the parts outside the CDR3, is KAGVTQTPRYLIKTRGQQVTLSCSPISGHRSVSWYQQTPGQGLQFLFEYFSETQRNKGNFPGRFSGRQFSNSRSEMNVSTLELGDSALYLCASSQPGTGSNYGYTFGSGTRLTVV.

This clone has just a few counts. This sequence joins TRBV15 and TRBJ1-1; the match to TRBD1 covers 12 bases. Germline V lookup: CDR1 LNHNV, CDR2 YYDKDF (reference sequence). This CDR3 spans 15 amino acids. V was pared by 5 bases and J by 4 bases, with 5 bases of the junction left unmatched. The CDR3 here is CATSPGTGGLTEAFF. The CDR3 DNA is TGTGCCACCAGCCCCGGGACAGGGGGCCTCACTGAAGCTTTCTTT.

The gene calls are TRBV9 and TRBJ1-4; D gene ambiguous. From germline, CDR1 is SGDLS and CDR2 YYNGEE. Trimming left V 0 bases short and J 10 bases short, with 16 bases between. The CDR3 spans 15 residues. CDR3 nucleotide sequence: TGTGCCAGCAGCGTAGACCAGGCAGGACGGGGAAAACTGTTTTTT. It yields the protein CASSVDQAGRGKLFF.